This TCR beta chain was captured in a study of blood T cell repertoires in COVID-19. Study details: The United States, Italy and Spain were the sources of the acute and convalescent COVID-19 samples. PBMCs, B-cell-depleted T cells, or T cells were the source of the cDNA or gDNA that made up the material.

J lost 0 bases, V lost 1 base, and 2 bases had no gene match. CDR1 and CDR2 from the germline V gene are LNHDA and SQIVND (reference sequence). The CDR3 covers 15 residues. In the original analysis: The assay estimated nucleated cells by amplifying reference gene primers. TCRdb keeps only in-frame clones here, not all; method: immunoSEQ multiplex PCR. V and J calls plus clone size are reproduced from that table; the DNA served to infer D and trimming. Of 140,000 to 150,000 clones listed, 88% are singletons. Sequenced material: peripheral blood. V is TRBV19 and J is TRBJ2-7; 8 bases map to TRBD2. The sequence was collected from a human donor in a cohort sampled during active COVID-19. CDR3 amino acids: CASSIVSGSSYEQYF. The CDR3 DNA is TGTGCCAGTAGTATAGTGAGCGGGAGCTCCTACGAGCAGTACTTC.